One sample yielded the 6 T cell receptor beta chains listed below, sequenced in a study of CD8+ T cells in alopecia areata. Indicated treatment: oral pan-JAK inhibitor, 5-10 mg twice daily. It was cDNA, reverse transcribed from extracted RNA, that served as the sequencing template. The repertoire was sequenced with immunoSEQ multiplex PCR; TCRdb's copy has only in-frame clones and lacks some. The table includes about 180,000 clones, 50% to 75% detected once. The sequenced sample was CD4+ T cells sorted from blood, obtained at week 56, from a patient treated with tofacitinib. These receptors were collected from a human donor with alopecia areata.

The rearrangement uses TRBV9 and TRBJ2-2; D is undetermined. V was cut by 5 bases and J by 2 bases, with 13 bases left in between. This CDR3 is built from 15 residues. Germline V gene sequence: CDR1 SGDLS, CDR2 YYNGEE. The CDR3 DNA is TGTGCCAGCAGACAGTGGGTCACTAACACCGGGGAGCTGTTTTTT. Residues: CASRQWVTNTGELFF.

The chain employs TRBV10-2 and TRBJ2-7, with D perhaps matching TRBD2 (6 bases). V dropped 7 bases and J dropped 2 bases, with 15 bases sitting between them. The CDR3 sequence is 14 residues long. Germline loops: CDR1 WSHSY, CDR2 SAAADI. CDR3 sequence: CASTRPGGTYEQYF. Written as DNA, the CDR3 is TGCGCCAGCACGCGTCCAGGAGGGACCTACGAGCAGTACTTC.

The chain is built from TRBV29-1 and TRBJ2-2; D is ambiguous. Trimming removed 3 bases at V and 4 bases at J, with 9 bases between. CDR3 length: 13 amino acids. Looked up from germline, CDR1 is SQVTM and CDR2 is ANQGSEA. This CDR3 reads CSVDVGFTGELFF. CDR3 DNA sequence: TGCAGCGTTGACGTTGGGTTCACCGGGGAGCTGTTTTTT.

The genes are TRBV30 and TRBJ1-5; the D is unclear. Trimming cost V 1 base and J 5 bases, with 9 bases left between them. Germline-derived CDR1 and CDR2 are GTSNPN and SVGIG (reference sequence). This CDR3 comprises 13 residues. Here the CDR3 reads CAWSGAEDQPQHF. For the CDR3, the DNA is TGTGCCTGGAGTGGGGCGGAAGATCAGCCCCAGCATTTT.

The chain is built from TRBV30 and TRBJ2-5; D possibly matches TRBD1 or TRBD2 (5 bases each). The germline V gene has CDR1 GTSNPN and CDR2 SVGIG (reference sequence). Trimming shortened V by 3 bases and J by 2 bases, and 13 bases separated the two germline ends. The CDR3 has 14 residues. CDR3 bases: TGTGCCTGGAGCCTAGGGGACCATCAAGAGACCCAGTACTTC. It is translated as CAWSLGDHQETQYF.

V and J are TRBV2 and TRBJ1-5; 7 bases are a match to TRBD1. The length of the CDR3 is 14 residues. The ends lost 8 bases at V and 4 bases at J; junction bases unmatched: 8. The germline gives CDR1 SNHLY, CDR2 FYNNEI. The CDR3 is CASAGGTGNQPQHF. The CDR3 DNA follows: TGTGCCAGCGCAGGGGGAACTGGTAATCAGCCCCAGCATTTT.